The clone carrying this TCR beta chain was picked up many times. This entry is derived from a study of T-cell reconstitution after alpha-beta-depleted transplantation in children. Trimming cost V 4 bases and J 9 bases; bases outside gene matches: 9. Germline CDR1 and CDR2: KGHDR and SFDVKD. The CDR3 covers 17 residues. Molecular barcoding with unique molecular identifiers was used for the TCRbeta library. TCRdb recomputed calls from the PCR reads with MiXCR, one row per CDR3 protein. This sample yields 170,000 or so distinct CDR3 sequences, of which roughly 7.5% are seen a single time; about 3% belongs to the top ten.

The chain combines TRBV24-1 with TRBJ2-1, with 15 bases aligning to TRBD2. The receptor was isolated from a human donor who donated a stem cell graft to a child with Wiskott-Aldrich syndrome. The material was PBMCs from the stem cell graft donor, obtained from the stem cell graft. Here the CDR3 reads CATSEPGTSGRFGEQFF. Written as DNA, the CDR3 is TGTGCCACCAGTGAACCAGGGACTAGCGGGAGGTTCGGTGAGCAGTTCTTC.